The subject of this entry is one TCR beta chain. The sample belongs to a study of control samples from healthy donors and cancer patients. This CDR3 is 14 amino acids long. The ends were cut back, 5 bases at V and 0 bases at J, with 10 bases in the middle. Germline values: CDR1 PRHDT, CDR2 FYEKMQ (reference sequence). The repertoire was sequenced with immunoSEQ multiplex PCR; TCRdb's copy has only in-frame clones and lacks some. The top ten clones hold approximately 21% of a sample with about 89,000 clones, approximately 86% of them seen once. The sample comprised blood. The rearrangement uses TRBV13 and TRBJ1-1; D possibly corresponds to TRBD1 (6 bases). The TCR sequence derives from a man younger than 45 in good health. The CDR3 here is CASSLRGMNTEAFF. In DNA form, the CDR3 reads TGTGCCAGCAGCCTCAGGGGAATGAACACTGAAGCTTTCTTT. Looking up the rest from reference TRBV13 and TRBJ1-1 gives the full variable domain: AAGVIQSPRHLIKEKRETATLKCYPIPRHDTVYWYQQGPGQDPQFLISFYEKMQSDKGSIPDRFSAQQFSDYHSELNMSSLELGDSALYFCASSLRGMNTEAFFGQGTRLTVV.